The sequence of this TCR beta chain was determined in a study of tumor and adjacent non-tumor tissue in lung cancer. Background on the study: There were 11 to 12 adenocarcinoma, a couple of squamous cell carcinoma and 1 small cell lung cancer cases. Patients were aged about 30 to 85, some 10 men and about five women, stage I to III. Regarding the study as a whole: In normal lung, the top 100 clones were significantly more dominant than in tumor. Significantly higher TCR diversity was found in tumor than normal lung.

The library came from three nested PCR rounds adapted from ARM-PCR protocols. TCRdb ran MiXCR on the multiplex PCR reads and lists one entry per CDR3 protein. The sample yields about 110,000 distinct CDR3 sequences, roughly 74% seen once. In regard to this clonotype: What it binds is not known. No conserved phenylalanine or tryptophan ends this CDR3, so it is likely a read error.

The template was RNA from unsorted bulk tissue. V lost 8 bases, J lost 3 bases, and 2 bases stayed unmatched. Per germline, CDR1 DFQATT and CDR2 SNEGSKA (reference sequence). This CDR3 spans 12 amino acids. The TCR sequence derives from a woman aged 55 to 70 with non-small cell lung cancer. Sequencing was carried out using lung tumor tissue. V is TRBV20-1 and J is TRBJ2-1, with 9 bases that match TRBD2. The CDR3 reads CSSSGGYNEQFS. CDR3 nucleotide sequence: TGCAGTAGTAGCGGGGGCTACAATGAGCAGTTCTCC.